These 9 T cell receptor beta chains originate from one sample sequenced in a study of cytomegalovirus exposure and HLA in healthy donors. The PCR used 60 Vbeta and 13 Jbeta primers. Generated by immunoSEQ multiplex PCR, the TCRdb table keeps only in-frame clones and is missing some. The sample has 100,000 to 120,000 clones, around 75% seen once. Sequencing was done on a sample of PBMCs. Source of these receptors: a young man in good health and CMV-seronegative.

The chain links TRBV7-7 to TRBJ2-1, with D possibly being TRBD1 (6 bases). Germline V lookup: CDR1 SSHAT, CDR2 FNYEAQ (reference sequence). The CDR3 has 13 amino acids. Trimming pared 5 bases from V and 6 bases from J, leaving 11 bases between. CDR3 in amino acids: CASSPDSFNEQFF. The CDR3 DNA follows: TGTGCCAGCAGCCCGGACAGCTTCAATGAGCAGTTCTTC.

This rearrangement joins TRBV6-6 to TRBJ1-4; 8 bases are shared with TRBD1. In germline, CDR1 is MNHNY, CDR2 SVGAGI (reference sequence). Trimming at V came to 6 bases and at J to 10 bases, leaving 7 bases not matched to a gene. The CDR3 is 13 residues long. DNA of the CDR3: TGTGCCAGCAGCCCGGACAGGGTCGGAAAACTGTTTTTT. It codes for CASSPDRVGKLFF.

This chain connects TRBV2 to TRBJ2-7; D not certain. This CDR3 contains 11 residues. Germline V gene lookup returns CDR1 SNHLY and CDR2 FYNNEI. Trimming pared 4 bases from V and 3 bases from J, leaving 4 bases between. In DNA, the CDR3 is TGTGCCAGCAGTGTTAACTACGAGCAGTACTTC. Translating gives CASSVNYEQYF.

The V gene is TRBV6-1, the J gene TRBJ2-1; D not resolved. The CDR3 has 12 residues. From germline, CDR1 is MNHNS and CDR2 SASEGT. V gave up 8 bases and J gave up 2 bases, with 7 bases separating them. The CDR3, as DNA: TGTGCCAGCTCACATACCTACAATGAGCAGTTCTTC. Translating it yields CASSHTYNEQFF.

This rearrangement joins TRBV5-4 to TRBJ2-1, with D maybe TRBD2 (6 bases). Trimming removed 4 bases at V and 6 bases at J, with 20 bases between. Germline CDR1 is SGHNT and CDR2 is YYREEE (reference sequence). This CDR3 region has 16 residues. The CDR3 DNA follows: TGTGCCAGCAGCCCTGATGGGGGATCGCGGGGCAATGAGCAGTTCTTC. Translating gives CASSPDGGSRGNEQFF.

This chain connects TRBV7-9 to TRBJ2-1; 7 bases are shared with TRBD2. This CDR3 is 15 amino acids long. Germline CDR1 reads SEHNR; CDR2 reads FQNEAQ (reference sequence). V gave up 6 bases and J gave up 5 bases; unmatched junction bases: 10. Here the CDR3 DNA reads TGTGCCAGCAGACTTGGGGACTACACTCACAATGAGCAGTTCTTC. This sequence encodes CASRLGDYTHNEQFF.

This chain connects TRBV9 to TRBJ2-7, with TRBD1 matching 8 bases. J lost 1 base, V lost 4 bases, and 7 bases had no gene match. This CDR3 spans 15 amino acids. Germline values: CDR1 SGDLS, CDR2 YYNGEE. This chain's CDR3 is CASSPGQGASYEQYF. CDR3 nucleotide sequence: TGTGCCAGCAGCCCGGGGCAGGGGGCTTCCTACGAGCAGTACTTC.

The chain employs TRBV29-1 and TRBJ2-3; TRBD1 agrees at 7 bases. Germline trimming cut 0 bases from V and 0 bases from J; bases unmatched to any gene: 12. CDR3 length: 18 residues. The V gene's germline CDR1 is SQVTM and CDR2 ANQGSEA. For the CDR3, the DNA is TGCAGCGTTGAAGATCAGTTTCATCAGGGGGTTAGCACAGATACGCAGTATTTT. Its translation: CSVEDQFHQGVSTDTQYF.

The chain carries TRBV6-1 and TRBJ2-1; 12 nucleotides align to TRBD2. The CDR3 is 13 residues long. The ends lost 10 bases at V and 9 bases at J; junction bases unmatched: 7. Germline CDR1 MNHNS, CDR2 SASEGT. As DNA, the CDR3 is TGTGCCACTAGACTAGCGGGAGCGGGTGAGCAGTTCTTC. Translating it yields CATRLAGAGEQFF.